These 14 T cell receptor beta chains were sequenced from one sample in a study of beta chain features in type 1 diabetes. The study's findings and limits: Shorter TCRB CDR3s, moderately but significantly so, were found in Type 1 diabetes patients in all four CD4+ subsets.

What these receptors recognize is not known. Reverse transcribing all isolated RNA meant expressed TCRB transcripts were sequenced. Generated by immunoSEQ multiplex PCR, the TCRdb table keeps only in-frame clones and is missing some. The sample includes some 250,000 clones, around 9.9% of them seen just once. The sequenced material came from naive CD4+ T cells from blood. The receptors come from a man younger than 40 with type 1 diabetes.

This clone showed up just a few times. The chain has TRBV19 and TRBJ2-7; 11 bases are a match to TRBD1. Germline V CDR1 and CDR2: LNHDA, SQIVND (reference sequence). After removal of 5 bases from V and 7 bases from J, the junction contained 13 bases not matched to a gene. This CDR3 spans 16 amino acids. The CDR3 reads CASSDGQGAEMDEQYF. DNA of the CDR3: TGTGCCAGTAGTGACGGACAGGGGGCAGAGATGGATGAGCAGTACTTC.

This clone has just a few counts. V is TRBV18 and J is TRBJ1-5; D may be TRBD1 (5 bases). CDR1 KGHSH and CDR2 LQKENI come from the germline V gene. The V gene lost 3 bases and the J gene lost 2 bases, with 11 bases spanning the gap. CDR3 length equals 15 residues. CDR3 in amino acids: CASSPGGARNQPQHF. CDR3 in DNA: TGTGCCAGCTCACCGGGAGGGGCGCGCAATCAGCCCCAGCATTTT.

There are a few counts of this clone. This CDR3 is CASQTGHYQGTQYF. Written as DNA, the CDR3 is TGTGCCAGCCAAACAGGGCACTACCAAGGTACGCAGTATTTT. The J gene is TRBJ2-3, the V gene TRBV25-1; possibly TRBD1 for D (6 bases). V lost 8 bases to trimming and J lost 8 bases, with 20 bases between them. The CDR3 has 14 residues. CDR1 is MGHDK, CDR2 SYGVNS, per germline.

V and J are TRBV12-5 and TRBJ2-7; D unclear. Germline CDR1 reads LGHNT; CDR2 reads FRNRAP. V was trimmed by 1 base and J by 7 bases, leaving 5 bases between them. The CDR3 runs to 11 residues. CDR3 in DNA: TGTGCTAGTGGTTTGGAGACAGAGCAGTACTTC. This translates into CASGLETEQYF.

This clone was seen more than once but under ten times. V and J are TRBV6-5 and TRBJ2-7; TRBD1 is a possible D gene (5 bases). Germline V lookup: CDR1 MNHEY, CDR2 SVGAGI. Trimming took off 5 bases at V and 2 bases at J, with 7 bases between the two ends. This CDR3 comprises 12 residues. The DNA of the CDR3 is TGTGCCAGCAGTGGCAGGGCCTACGAGCAGTACTTC. Translating gives CASSGRAYEQYF.

This clone has just a few counts. V and J are TRBV21-1 and TRBJ1-5. TRBV21-1 is a documented pseudogene. This CDR3 is 15 amino acids long. The CDR3 sequence: CASSRRKYSNQPQHF. The CDR3 DNA reads TGTGCCAGCAGCAGGCGGAAGTATAGCAATCAGCCCCAGCATTTT.

A few counts support this clone. This chain links TRBV29-1 with TRBJ2-1; tentative D call: TRBD1 (6 bases). The CDR3 runs to 15 residues. Germline V lookup: CDR1 SQVTM, CDR2 ANQGSEA. Trimming removed 4 bases at V and 8 bases at J, with 21 bases between. DNA for the CDR3: TGCAGCGTTGGGAGTCGACAGGCAGTCGGCTATGAGCAGTTCTTC. This sequence encodes CSVGSRQAVGYEQFF.

The chain has TRBV6-1 and TRBJ2-7; 11 bases are shared with TRBD2. V lost 10 bases to trimming and J lost 7 bases; unmatched junction nucleotides: 9. The germline V gene has CDR1 MNHNS and CDR2 SASEGT. The CDR3 extends over 13 amino acids. The DNA of the CDR3 is TGTGCCATCGGACTAGCGGGCCCCCTGGAGCAGTACTTC. This translates into CAIGLAGPLEQYF.

This clone was found a few times. The chain combines TRBV2 with TRBJ2-7; D is perhaps TRBD1 (6 bases). Germline CDR1 and CDR2: SNHLY and FYNNEI. The CDR3 is made up of 13 amino acids. Trimming took 4 bases from V and 5 from J, leaving 12 bases between them. As DNA, the CDR3 is TGTGCCAGCAGTGTGGAACAGGGCAACGAGCAGTACTTC. It yields the protein CASSVEQGNEQYF.

This clone was observed a few times. CDR3 bases: TGCAGCGTTGATGGGAGTCTCTTCGCGACTGAAGCTTTCTTT. It codes for CSVDGSLFATEAFF. This rearrangement joins TRBV29-1 to TRBJ1-1, with D uncertain. In germline, CDR1 is SQVTM, CDR2 ANQGSEA. The CDR3 has 14 residues. V shed 3 bases and J shed 5 bases, with 16 bases lying between them. Combining the CDR3 with reference TRBV29-1 and TRBJ1-1 gives the whole variable domain SAVISQKPSRDICQRGTSLTIQCQVDSQVTMMFWYRQQPGQSLTLIATANQGSEATYESGFVIDKFPISRPNLTFSTLTVSNMSPEDSSIYLCSVDGSLFATEAFFGQGTRLTVV.

V is TRBV4-2 and J is TRBJ2-7; D gene ambiguous. The CDR3 loop spans 14 amino acids. V lost 1 base to trimming and J lost 3 bases, with 10 bases between them. CDR1 and CDR2 from the germline V gene are LGHNA and YNFKEQ. The DNA for the CDR3 is TGTGCCAGCAGCCAAGGGTCCGCGGACTACGAGCAGTACTTC. This gives the protein CASSQGSADYEQYF.

This clone has just a few counts. V and J are TRBV9 and TRBJ2-3, with D possibly TRBD2 on 5 matching bases. This CDR3 is built from 14 residues. The V and J ends lost 2 bases and 0 bases respectively, with 7 bases between them. Germline-derived CDR1 and CDR2 are SGDLS and YYNGEE. CDR3 nucleotides: TGTGCCAGCAGCGTCGGACTTAGCACAGATACGCAGTATTTT. The encoded protein is CASSVGLSTDTQYF.

V is TRBV5-1 and J is TRBJ1-4; D is possibly TRBD1 (6 bases). Trimming took off 4 bases at V and 5 bases at J, with 18 bases between the two ends. This CDR3 is built from 16 residues. Germline-derived CDR1 and CDR2 are SGHRS and YFSETQ. The CDR3 DNA is TGCGCCAGCAGCACTGGACCAGGACAGATGAATGAAAAACTGTTTTTT. Translated, it gives CASSTGPGQMNEKLFF.

This sequence joins TRBV19 and TRBJ2-2; 12 bases align to TRBD2. Germline loops: CDR1 LNHDA, CDR2 SQIVND (reference sequence). With 9 bases clipped from V and 7 bases from J, the junction kept 12 bases outside the gene matches. The CDR3 runs to 16 residues. Here the CDR3 reads CASTRTSGGIGGELFF. Written as DNA, the CDR3 is TGTGCCAGCACCCGAACTAGCGGGGGGATCGGCGGGGAGCTGTTTTTT. The variable domain in full, completed from reference TRBV19 and TRBJ2-2, reads DGGITQSPKYLFRKEGQNVTLSCEQNLNHDAMYWYRQDPGQGLRLIYYSQIVNDFQKGDIAEGYSVSREKKESFPLTVTSAQKNPTAFYLCASTRTSGGIGGELFFGEGSRLTVL.